Listed here are 27 T cell receptor beta chains from one sample, sequenced in a study of identical twins. TCRdb re-derived calls from the 5' RACE reads in MiXCR, one entry per CDR3 protein. The repertoire holds 500,000 to 650,000 distinct CDR3 sequences, with about a fifth as singletons. The same data also contributed to another study, on yellow fever vaccine responses in identical twins.

Sequenced sample: CD4+ T cells sorted from blood. These receptors were obtained from a woman aged 18-29 years in good health.

The chain combines TRBV4-1 with TRBJ2-1, with unresolved D. V was trimmed by 0 bases and J by 11 bases, leaving 11 bases between them. CDR3 length equals 13 residues. Germline V lookup: CDR1 MGHRA, CDR2 YSYEKL. The CDR3 loop is CASSQDVQEKQFF. In DNA, the CDR3 is TGCGCCAGCAGCCAAGATGTCCAAGAAAAGCAGTTCTTC.

This clonotype came up many times. The chain links TRBV11-2 to TRBJ2-4; no clear D. From germline, CDR1 is SGHAT and CDR2 FQNNGV. Trimming took off 5 bases at V and 4 bases at J, with 12 bases between the two ends. CDR3 length: 14 amino acids. The CDR3 DNA sequence: TGTGCCAGCAGCCCCCTGGGCTATAAAAACATTCAGTACTTC. Translation gives CASSPLGYKNIQYF.

This clonotype was counted a few times. V gene TRBV9 combines with J gene TRBJ1-1, with 7 bases lining up with TRBD1. CDR3 size: 15 residues. Germline-derived CDR1 and CDR2 are SGDLS and YYNGEE. V shed 7 bases, J shed 2 bases, and the junction held 11 bases outside the gene matches. CDR3 loop: CASSHPGGINTEAFF. The DNA of the CDR3 is TGTGCCAGCTCCCATCCAGGGGGGATCAACACTGAAGCTTTCTTT.

V and J are TRBV27 and TRBJ2-5; D ambiguous. Germline V gives CDR1 MNHEY, CDR2 SMNVEV (reference sequence). V was cut by 6 bases and J by 7 bases, with 12 bases left in between. This CDR3 comprises 12 residues. The DNA for the CDR3 is TGTGCCAGCAGCACCAGGTTCGGGACCCAGTACTTC. Translating gives CASSTRFGTQYF.

Only a few counts were recorded for this clonotype. The chain uses TRBV12-3 or TRBV12-4 and TRBJ2-7; TRBD1 aligns across 10 bases. Trimming at V came to 6 bases and at J to 5 bases, leaving 4 bases not matched to a gene. The CDR3 covers 13 residues. The CDR3 loop reads CASSGTGVDEQYF. For the CDR3, the DNA is TGTGCCAGCAGCGGGACAGGGGTGGACGAGCAGTACTTC.

J is TRBJ1-1 and V is TRBV5-1; D might be TRBD1 (6 bases). The CDR3 spans 14 residues. With 4 bases removed from V and 6 bases from J, the gap between germline ends came to 16 bases. The germline V gene encodes CDR1 SGHRS and CDR2 YFSETQ. The CDR3 sequence: CASSRGQTRAEAFF. The CDR3 nucleotides read TGCGCCAGCAGCCGAGGACAGACCCGTGCTGAAGCTTTCTTT.

The chain couples TRBV6-1 to TRBJ1-6; D may be TRBD1 (5 bases). The germline CDR1 and CDR2 sequences are MNHNS and SASEGT. The V end was cut by 7 bases, the J end by 10 bases, with 23 bases between. This CDR3 is built from 16 residues. CDR3 sequence reads: CASKTTGGYGASPLHF. In DNA, the CDR3 is TGTGCCAGCAAAACCACAGGAGGATATGGTGCGTCACCCCTCCACTTT.

The chain recombines TRBV7-2 with TRBJ2-1; 10 nucleotides agree with TRBD2. The length of the CDR3 is 16 residues. V dropped 4 bases and J dropped 14; count of bases not matched to a gene: 17. Germline CDR1 SGHTA, CDR2 FQGNSA. Here the CDR3 DNA reads TGTGCCAGCAGCTCCGAACGCCTAGCGGGAGCGGGGGGGGAGTTCTTC. Its translation is CASSSERLAGAGGEFF.

This chain links TRBV7-9 with TRBJ1-1, with 10 bases fitting TRBD1. Germline lookup yields CDR1 SEHNR and CDR2 FQNEAQ (reference sequence). Unmatched junction bases numbered 6, after V lost 1 base and J lost 7 bases. This CDR3 has 15 amino acids. The CDR3 loop is CASSLETGQGGEAFF. Written as DNA, the CDR3 is TGTGCCAGCAGCTTAGAGACAGGACAGGGGGGTGAAGCTTTCTTT.

There are a few counts of this clonotype. The chain recombines TRBV7-8 with TRBJ2-2; TRBD2 matches 11 bases. Germline V gene sequence: CDR1 SGHVS, CDR2 FQNEAQ. V trimming: 4 bases; J trimming: 4 bases; junction bases outside the gene matches: 5. The CDR3 totals 16 residues. The CDR3 DNA reads as TGTGCCAGCAGCTCCGTTAGCGGGAGGGCCACCGGGGAGCTGTTTTTT. It specifies CASSSVSGRATGELFF.

The sample holds a few counts of this clonotype. CDR3 DNA: TGTGCCAGCTCACCACTGGGACAGGCCAGAAGGACGAACACTGAAGCTTTCTTT. Protein product: CASSPLGQARRTNTEAFF. The chain has TRBV18 and TRBJ1-1; 8 bases are shared with TRBD1. V lost 1 base and J lost 1; bases outside the gene matches: 11. CDR1 KGHSH and CDR2 LQKENI come from the germline V gene. The CDR3 covers 18 residues.

The genes are TRBV10-3 and TRBJ2-1; a weak D match, TRBD2 (5 bases). V shed 6 bases and J shed 8 bases, with 11 bases lying between them. Germline CDR1 and CDR2: ENHRY and SYGVKD. The CDR3 consists of 12 residues. The CDR3 DNA follows: TGTGCCATCAGGCTAAACGGGGATGAGCAGTTCTTC. Translated: CAIRLNGDEQFF.

This clonotype was counted only a few times. CDR3 bases: TGCAGTGCTGGGGGACGGGCCGGATACGAGCAGTACTTC. Its protein is CSAGGRAGYEQYF. This chain joins TRBV20-1 and TRBJ2-7; the D gene could be TRBD1 or TRBD2 (5 bases each). V lost 5 bases, J lost 4 bases, and 15 bases lay in between. The CDR3 contains 13 residues. Germline CDR1 DFQATT, CDR2 SNEGSKA (reference sequence).

Only a few counts were recorded for this clonotype. The gene calls are TRBV12-3 or TRBV12-4 and TRBJ2-3; TRBD2 matches 7 bases. J was trimmed by 3 bases and V by 8 bases; bases with no gene match: 5. CDR3 size: 13 residues. CDR3: CASVWGGTDTQYF. In DNA form, the CDR3 reads TGTGCCAGCGTGTGGGGGGGAACAGATACGCAGTATTTT.

This clonotype showed up just a few times. The chain couples TRBV15 to TRBJ2-5, with TRBD2 as a possible D gene (6 bases). The CDR3 has 15 amino acids. CDR1 is LNHNV and CDR2 is YYDKDF in the germline V gene (reference sequence). The germline V and J ends were trimmed by 0 bases and 2 bases, with 10 bases remaining between them. The chain's CDR3 is CATSRDPGGQETQYF. The CDR3 DNA sequence: TGTGCCACCAGCAGAGATCCCGGGGGTCAAGAGACCCAGTACTTC.

This clonotype was seen ten or more times. The chain employs TRBV5-1 and TRBJ1-2, with D unclear. Trimming cost V 0 bases and J 0 bases, with 3 bases left between them. Germline CDR1 and CDR2: SGHRS and YFSETQ. The CDR3 is 13 amino acids. The CDR3 loop is CASSLDANYGYTF. The CDR3 DNA reads as TGCGCCAGCAGCTTGGACGCTAACTATGGCTACACCTTC.

This clonotype was observed a handful of times. The rearrangement joins TRBV18 to TRBJ2-1, with D perhaps matching TRBD1 or TRBD2 (5 bases each). Germline CDR1 KGHSH, CDR2 LQKENI. The CDR3 extends over 15 amino acids. V lost 2 bases and J lost 3, with 11 bases in between. CDR3 amino acids: CASSPRDQSYNEQFF. As DNA, the CDR3 is TGTGCCAGCTCACCAAGGGACCAAAGCTACAATGAGCAGTTCTTC.

This clonotype was detected only a few times. V and J are TRBV5-1 and TRBJ2-3; D possibly corresponds to TRBD2 (6 bases). Trimming pared 0 bases from V and 3 bases from J, leaving 14 bases between. In germline, CDR1 is SGHRS, CDR2 YFSETQ. The CDR3 sequence is 16 residues long. The CDR3 region has the DNA TGCGCCAGCAGCTTGGTGGCCAGCGGGTCAACAGATACGCAGTATTTT. Protein: CASSLVASGSTDTQYF. Based on the CDR3 plus reference TRBV5-1 and TRBJ2-3, the full variable domain is KAGVTQTPRYLIKTRGQQVTLSCSPISGHRSVSWYQQTPGQGLQFLFEYFSETQRNKGNFPGRFSGRQFSNSRSEMNVSTLELGDSALYLCASSLVASGSTDTQYFGPGTRLTVL.

The chain recombines TRBV7-9 with TRBJ2-1, with D tentatively TRBD2 (7 bases). CDR3 size: 17 residues. Trimming removed 5 bases from V and 7 bases from J, with 24 bases in between. CDR1 and CDR2 from the germline V gene are SEHNR and FQNEAQ (reference sequence). CDR3 region: CASSHSLQGGVGNEQFF. In DNA, the CDR3 is TGTGCCAGCAGCCACTCCCTGCAAGGGGGGGTAGGGAATGAGCAGTTCTTC.

This clonotype has only a few counts. This chain connects TRBV12-3 or TRBV12-4 to TRBJ2-1; weak D call: TRBD2 (6 bases). V lost 7 bases and J lost 3, with 16 bases in between. The CDR3 is made up of 15 amino acids. CDR3 DNA: TGTGCCAGCATTCATAGCGGAGGCGGCTACAATGAGCAGTTCTTC. Amino acids: CASIHSGGGYNEQFF.

The chain carries TRBV29-1 and TRBJ2-3, with TRBD2 identical over 8 bases. Germline V gene data show CDR1 as SQVTM and CDR2 as ANQGSEA. After removal of 6 bases from V and 2 bases from J, the junction contained 4 bases not matched to a gene. CDR3 length: 13 amino acids. CDR3 region: CSVGGGPTDTQYF. CDR3 bases: TGCAGCGTCGGGGGGGGGCCCACAGATACGCAGTATTTT.

The rearrangement uses TRBV5-1 and TRBJ2-3, with a possible D match to TRBD2 (5 bases). Germline loops: CDR1 SGHRS, CDR2 YFSETQ. The V gene lost 4 bases and the J gene lost 0 bases, with 15 bases spanning the gap. The CDR3 spans 16 residues. The DNA for the CDR3 is TGCGCCAGCAGCGACGTCGGTAGCGCAAGCACAGATACGCAGTATTTT. Residues: CASSDVGSASTDTQYF.

The table lists this clonotype with many counts. The gene calls are TRBV3-1 and TRBJ2-5; D call uncertain. The CDR3 consists of 12 residues. Germline CDR1 LGHDT, CDR2 YNNKEL (reference sequence). With 3 bases removed from V and 2 bases from J, the gap between germline ends came to 4 bases. The CDR3 spells CASSQEQETQYF. Here the CDR3 DNA reads TGTGCCAGCAGCCAGGAACAAGAGACCCAGTACTTC.

This clonotype was observed a few times. This sequence joins TRBV10-3 and TRBJ1-2; a possible D gene is TRBD1 (5 bases). The CDR3 loop spans 13 amino acids. Germline CDR1 reads ENHRY; CDR2 reads SYGVKD. With 4 bases removed from V and 5 bases from J, the gap between germline ends came to 11 bases. The CDR3 nucleotides are TGTGCCATCAGTGGCGGGACCATTTATGGCTACACCTTC. This translates into CAISGGTIYGYTF.

V is TRBV6-1 and J is TRBJ2-7, with unresolved D. This CDR3 has 11 residues. Germline CDR1 is MNHNS and CDR2 is SASEGT. Deletions cut 6 bases from V and 0 bases from J, with 3 bases between. The CDR3, as DNA: TGTGCCAGCAGGAGCTCCTACGAGCAGTACGTC. Protein product: CASRSSYEQYV.

In its sample, this clonotype was seen once. This chain connects TRBV24-1 to TRBJ2-3; D uncertain. V was pared by 3 bases and J by 7 bases, with 7 bases between. Germline CDR1 KGHDR, CDR2 SFDVKD. The CDR3 extends over 12 amino acids. The CDR3 loop is CATSDGVNTQYF. The CDR3 coding sequence is TGTGCCACCAGTGATGGGGTCAATACGCAGTATTTT.

This chain uses TRBV18 with TRBJ2-1; unclear D gene. CDR1 KGHSH and CDR2 LQKENI come from the germline V gene. Trimming pared 2 bases from V and 7 bases from J, leaving 18 bases between. The CDR3 covers 16 residues. As DNA, the CDR3 is TGTGCCAGCTCACCAGAACCCGGAGTTGTAGGTAATGAGCAGTTCTTC. As protein: CASSPEPGVVGNEQFF.